Shown below are 15 T cell receptor beta chains from a single sample sequenced in a study of shared clonotypes between healthy human individuals. The assay was immunoSEQ multiplex PCR, and TCRdb's table has in-frame clones only and misses some. The sample carries about 2.3 million clones, more than 80% recorded once. Material for sequencing was naive CD4+ T cells from PBMCs. The subset is: CD45RA+ positively selected. Receptor source: a man aged 18-30 years in good health. Some clones in this sample may be carry-over from other donors' samples.

This chain uses TRBV28 with TRBJ1-5; maybe TRBD1 (5 bases). The CDR3 is 15 amino acids. CDR1 and CDR2 (germline): MDHEN, SYDVKM. Trimming left V 4 bases short and J 7 bases short, with 17 bases between. The CDR3 region has the DNA TGTGCCAGCAGTTCCTCAGGGTTGGGGGAACAGCCCCAGCATTTT. Translated, it gives CASSSSGLGEQPQHF.

About this clone: Other DNA sequences within the sample encode an identical CDR3. J is TRBJ1-1 and V is TRBV18, with 9 bases aligning to TRBD1. The trim removed 3 bases at V and 4 bases at J, leaving 3 bases unmatched. The CDR3 sequence is 14 residues long. The V gene's germline CDR1 is KGHSH and CDR2 LQKENI. This CDR3 reads CASSPTGGGTEAFF. The CDR3 bases are TGTGCCAGCTCACCTACAGGGGGCGGCACTGAAGCTTTCTTT.

The rearrangement links TRBV18 to TRBJ2-5; the match to TRBD2 covers 9 bases. The V gene end was trimmed by 6 bases and the J gene end by 3 bases; junction bases not matched to a gene: 8. Germline CDR1 is KGHSH and CDR2 is LQKENI. CDR3 size: 15 residues. CDR3 nucleotides: TGTGCCAGCTCCCCCGGGACTAGCTACGAAGAGACCCAGTACTTC. This encodes CASSPGTSYEETQYF.

The V gene is TRBV4-2, the J gene TRBJ1-2; D gene unclear. V was cut by 0 bases and J by 8 bases, with 13 bases left in between. Germline V CDR1 and CDR2: LGHNA, YNFKEQ. The CDR3 has 14 amino acids. The CDR3 DNA reads TGTGCCAGCAGCCAAGACAGGAGCAGAGAAGGCTACACCTTC. This gives the protein CASSQDRSREGYTF.

The genes are TRBV6-5 and TRBJ2-2; no clear D gene. This CDR3 has 14 residues. Trimming stripped 8 bases from V and 0 bases from J, with 10 bases between. Germline loops: CDR1 MNHEY, CDR2 SVGAGI. The CDR3 bases are TGTGCCAGCTTCCTCTACGCGAACACCGGGGAGCTGTTTTTT. The encoded protein is CASFLYANTGELFF.

On this clone itself: Other DNA sequences in this specimen translate into the identical CDR3. CDR3 bases: TGCGCCAGCAGCTTGGGACTAGCGGGAGGTACGCAGTATTTT. Encoded protein: CASSLGLAGGTQYF. The chain combines TRBV5-1 with TRBJ2-3, with 13 bases fitting TRBD2. The CDR3 runs to 14 residues. Germline CDR1 and CDR2: SGHRS and YFSETQ. The junction had 0 bases not matched to a gene; V was cut back by 0 bases and J by 8 bases.

This clone was observed a handful of times. Other DNA sequences in this specimen translate into the identical CDR3. This chain uses TRBV18 with TRBJ1-5; a possible D gene is TRBD1 (5 bases). This CDR3 spans 13 amino acids. Germline CDR1 reads KGHSH; CDR2 reads LQKENI. Between the trimmed V and J ends, which lost 4 bases and 3 bases, there was a span of 7 bases. The CDR3, as DNA: TGTGCCAGCTCACTAGGGGACAATCAGCCCCAGCATTTT. It yields the protein CASSLGDNQPQHF.

This chain connects TRBV5-5 to TRBJ2-7; TRBD1 aligns across 7 bases. This CDR3 contains 14 residues. Germline V gene sequence: CDR1 SGHKS, CDR2 YYEKEE (reference sequence). Losses at the gene ends were 2 bases for V and 8 bases for J; bases not matched to a gene: 10. CDR3 in amino acids: CASSFLAGGSKQYF. In DNA, the CDR3 is TGTGCCAGCAGCTTTTTAGCAGGGGGATCGAAGCAGTACTTC.

In the case of this clone: This sample also contains other DNA sequences that code for the same CDR3. V is TRBV28 and J is TRBJ2-7; 9 positions match TRBD2. This CDR3 is built from 14 residues. Germline CDR1 is MDHEN and CDR2 is SYDVKM. Trimming cost V 3 bases and J 4 bases; bases outside gene matches: 4. CDR3 in DNA: TGTGCCAGCAGTTTGGTTAGCGGGAGTTACGAGCAGTACTTC. It is translated as CASSLVSGSYEQYF.

This clone was counted once. V and J are TRBV6-5 and TRBJ1-2; 11 bases are a match to TRBD1. Germline-derived CDR1 and CDR2 are MNHEY and SVGAGI. The CDR3 sequence is 14 residues long. After removal of 2 bases from V and 7 bases from J, the junction contained 3 bases not matched to a gene. The CDR3 is CASSYGGTGGGYTF. DNA of the CDR3: TGTGCCAGCAGTTACGGCGGGACAGGGGGTGGCTACACCTTC.

The genes are TRBV10-3 and TRBJ2-2; TRBD2 agrees at 8 bases. The CDR3 sequence is 16 residues long. Germline V gene sequence: CDR1 ENHRY, CDR2 SYGVKD. V was pared by 2 bases and J by 4 bases, with 6 bases of the junction left unmatched. This chain's CDR3 is CAISENLAGGTGELFF. The CDR3 DNA is TGTGCCATCAGTGAGAACCTAGCGGGCGGCACCGGGGAGCTGTTTTTT.

The chain couples TRBV7-9 to TRBJ1-5; D gene unclear. The ends were cut back, 5 bases at V and 4 bases at J, with 12 bases in the middle. Germline V gene lookup returns CDR1 SEHNR and CDR2 FQNEAQ (reference sequence). The CDR3 sequence is 14 residues long. CDR3 coding DNA: TGTGCCAGCAGCCCGTCTCCGGCGAATCAGCCCCAGCATTTT. It specifies CASSPSPANQPQHF.

V is TRBV6-6 and J is TRBJ1-1, with D tentatively TRBD1 (6 bases). Trimming took 6 bases from V and 0 from J, leaving 11 bases between them. The CDR3 consists of 14 residues. Germline values: CDR1 MNHNY, CDR2 SVGAGI (reference sequence). Written as DNA, the CDR3 is TGTGCCAGCAGGGCCGGACAGTTGAACACTGAAGCTTTCTTT. Amino acid sequence: CASRAGQLNTEAFF.

The gene calls are TRBV5-1 and TRBJ2-3; 9 bases line up with TRBD2. The V and J ends lost 0 bases and 4 bases, in that order; junction bases with no gene match: 6. The CDR3 has 16 amino acids. In germline, CDR1 is SGHRS, CDR2 YFSETQ. The CDR3 nucleotides read TGCGCCAGCAGCTTGGTGGGTAGCGGGAGATCAGATACGCAGTATTTT. Amino acids: CASSLVGSGRSDTQYF.

J is TRBJ1-2 and V is TRBV28, with no clear D. CDR1 is MDHEN and CDR2 is SYDVKM in the germline V gene. The CDR3 consists of 14 residues. Trimming removed 2 bases at V and 8 bases at J, with 15 bases between. CDR3 protein: CASSLSPRVGGYTF. The CDR3 coding sequence is TGTGCCAGCAGTTTAAGTCCAAGGGTTGGAGGCTACACCTTC.